This TCR beta chain emerged from a study of T cell repertoires in cytomegalovirus infection. Study overall: The public TCR beta signatures pointed to both CMV infection and matching HLA type.

Germline lookup yields CDR1 MDHEN and CDR2 SYDVKM. There are 11 residues in the CDR3. V lost 10 bases and J 7 bases, leaving 13 bases between the germline ends. The sample holds many counts of this clonotype. TCRdb passed the reads through MiXCR, listing each CDR3 protein once. The table has around 210,000 distinct CDR3 sequences, approximately 7% seen once. V usage is TRBV28 and J usage is TRBJ1-1; weak D call: TRBD1 (5 bases). The sequenced material came from PBMCs. This sequence was found in a human donor in good health (CMV status not recorded). Some clones in this sample may be carry-over from other donors' samples. Here the CDR3 reads CAIRMQGEAFF. DNA for the CDR3: TGTGCCATCCGAATGCAGGGTGAAGCTTTCTTT.